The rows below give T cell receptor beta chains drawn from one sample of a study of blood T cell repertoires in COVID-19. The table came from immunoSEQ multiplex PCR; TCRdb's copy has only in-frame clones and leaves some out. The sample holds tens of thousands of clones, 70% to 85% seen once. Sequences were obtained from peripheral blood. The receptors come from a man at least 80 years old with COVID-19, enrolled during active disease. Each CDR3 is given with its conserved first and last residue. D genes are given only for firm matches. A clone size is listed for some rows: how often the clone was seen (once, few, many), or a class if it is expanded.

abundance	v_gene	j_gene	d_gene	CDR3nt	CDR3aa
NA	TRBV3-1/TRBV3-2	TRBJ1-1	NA	TGTGCCAGCAGCCAAGGACAGAACACTGAAGCTTTCTTT	CASSQGQNTEAFF
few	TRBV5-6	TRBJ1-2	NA	TGTGCCAGCAGCCTTGAACAGTATGGCTACACCTTC	CASSLEQYGYTF
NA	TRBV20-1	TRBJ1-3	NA	TGCAGTGCCCCCCTTGGCGGGATAGTTTATTTT	CSAPLGGIVYF
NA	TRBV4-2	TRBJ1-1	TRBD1	TGTGCCAGCAGCCGCACACAGGGGATGAACACTGAAGCTTTCTTT	CASSRTQGMNTEAFF
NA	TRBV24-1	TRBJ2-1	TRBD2	TGTGCCACCAGTCCGGCGACTAGCGGGAACCCATACAATGAGCAGTTCTTC	CATSPATSGNPYNEQFF
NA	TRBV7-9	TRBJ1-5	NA	TGTGCCAGCAGCCCGGGGGGGTGGGCCTCCAATCAGCCCCAGCATTTT	CASSPGGWASNQPQHF
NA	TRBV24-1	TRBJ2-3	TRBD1	TGTGCCACCAGTGACTCTGACAGGGGAGGACTGACAGATACGCAGTATTTT	CATSDSDRGGLTDTQYF
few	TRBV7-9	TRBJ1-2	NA	TGTGCCAGCAGCCACCGGACAGCCCTTAACTATGGCTACACCTTC	CASSHRTALNYGYTF
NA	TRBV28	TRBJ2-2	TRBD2	TGTGCCAGCAGTTTATGGACTAGCGGGGGGGCCGAGGACACCGGGGAGCTGTTTTTT	CASSLWTSGGAEDTGELFF
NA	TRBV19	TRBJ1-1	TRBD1	TGTGCCAGTAGTATATTTGGTATCCCGACAGGGGCTGAAGCTTTCTTT	CASSIFGIPTGAEAFF
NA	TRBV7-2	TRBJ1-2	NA	TGTGCCAGCAGTACGGGTCTCGAGGGTGGCTACACCTTC	CASSTGLEGGYTF
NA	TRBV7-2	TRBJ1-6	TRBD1	TGTGCCAGCAGCCCCCCGACAGGGAATAGATTCAATTCACCCCTCCACTTT	CASSPPTGNRFNSPLHF
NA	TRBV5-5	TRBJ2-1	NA	TGTGCCAGCAGCTTGGGCGTTGAGCAGTTCTTC	CASSLGVEQFF
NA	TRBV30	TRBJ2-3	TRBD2	TGTGCCTGGAGTCTCGCTAGCGGGGGGGCTGGTACGCAGTATTTT	CAWSLASGGAGTQYF
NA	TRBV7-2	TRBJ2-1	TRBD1	TGTGCCAGCAGCTTACCCCGACAGGGAGCATTCAATGAGCAGTTCTTC	CASSLPRQGAFNEQFF
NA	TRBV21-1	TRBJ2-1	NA	TGTGCCAGCAGCGCCTTTAGCGGGAGCTCCTACAATGAGCAGTTCTTC	CASSAFSGSSYNEQFF
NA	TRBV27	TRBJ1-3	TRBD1	TGTGCCAGCAGCCTAAGGGGGACAGGGGGTGTGGGAAACACCATATATTTT	CASSLRGTGGVGNTIYF
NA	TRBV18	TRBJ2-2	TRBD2	TGTGCCAGCTCCCCAAGACTAGCGAGTGACGCCGGGGAGCTGTTTTTT	CASSPRLASDAGELFF
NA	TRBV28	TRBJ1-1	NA	TGTGCCACCCGAGGGTCTTGGCTGGCCACTGAAGCTTTCTTT	CATRGSWLATEAFF
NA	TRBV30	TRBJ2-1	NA	TGTGCCTGGACTCTCCGTAGCTCCTACAATGAGCAGTTCTTC	CAWTLRSSYNEQFF
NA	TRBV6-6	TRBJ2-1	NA	TGTGCCAGCAGTCGGTCCGGGGGGCACAATGAGCAGTTCTTC	CASSRSGGHNEQFF
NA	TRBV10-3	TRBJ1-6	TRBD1	TGTGCCATCAGTGAGTCTAGGACAGGGAATTCACCCCTCCACTTT	CAISESRTGNSPLHF
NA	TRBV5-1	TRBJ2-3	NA	TGCGCCAGCAGCCTACGGGAGACAGATACGCAGTATTTT	CASSLRETDTQYF
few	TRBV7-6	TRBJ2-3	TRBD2	TGTGCCAGCAGCCCGGGGGCTAGCGGGGGGCGGGTAGATACGCAGTATTTT	CASSPGASGGRVDTQYF
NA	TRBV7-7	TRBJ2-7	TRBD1	TGTGCCAGCAGCCCCTTACAGGGGGCGTACGAGCAGTACTTC	CASSPLQGAYEQYF
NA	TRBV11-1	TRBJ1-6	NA	TGTGCCAGCAGCATCGGAAGGGGCGCACCCCTCCACTTT	CASSIGRGAPLHF
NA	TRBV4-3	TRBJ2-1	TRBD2	TGCGCCAGCAGCCTGACCGGGACTAGCGGCCTCAATGAGCAGTTCTTC	CASSLTGTSGLNEQFF
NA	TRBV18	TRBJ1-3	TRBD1	TGTGCCAGCTCACCTACAGGGGGCCGGCAGGACACCATATATTTT	CASSPTGGRQDTIYF
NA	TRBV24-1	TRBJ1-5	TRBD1	TGTGCCACCAGTGAAACAGGGGCTCAGCCCCAGCATTTT	CATSETGAQPQHF
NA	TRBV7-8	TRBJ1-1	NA	TGTGCCAGCAGCCTCGAGACGGGAACAGCAAGTACCGGGGCTTTCTTT	CASSLETGTASTGAFF
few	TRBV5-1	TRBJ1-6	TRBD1	TGCGCCAGCAGCGATCGGACAGGGGGACCTTCACCCCTCCACTTT	CASSDRTGGPSPLHF
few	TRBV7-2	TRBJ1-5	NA	TGTGCCAGCAGCTTAGTCAGGGAGGGTCAGCCCCAGCATTTT	CASSLVREGQPQHF
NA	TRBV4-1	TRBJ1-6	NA	TGCGCCAGCAGCCAAGAAGGGACGCCGTCGGGGGCCCTCCACTTT	CASSQEGTPSGALHF
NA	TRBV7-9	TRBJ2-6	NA	TGTGCCAGCAGCCCAAGGGGAACGGGAGCTGGGGCCAACGTCCTGACTTTC	CASSPRGTGAGANVLTF
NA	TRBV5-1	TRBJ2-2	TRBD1	TGCGCCAGCAGCCCCTGGACAGGCGATAACGGGGAGCTGTTTTTT	CASSPWTGDNGELFF
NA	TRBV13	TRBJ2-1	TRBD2	TGTGCCAGCAGCCCTGGACCGGGACTAGCGGATGCGAGCTCCTACAATGAGCAGTTCTTC	CASSPGPGLADASSYNEQFF
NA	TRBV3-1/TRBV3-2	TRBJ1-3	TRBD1	TGTGCCAGCAGTCCAAGGACAGGGACTGGAAACACCATATATTTT	CASSPRTGTGNTIYF
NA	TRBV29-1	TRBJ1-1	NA	TGCAGCGTTGACGCAGGGAAGGTTGGCACTGAAGCTTTCTTT	CSVDAGKVGTEAFF
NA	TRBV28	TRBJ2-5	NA	TGTGCCAGCAGTTTTCCCCCGGGATCAGGAGAGACCCAGTACTTC	CASSFPPGSGETQYF
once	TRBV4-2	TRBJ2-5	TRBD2	TGTGCCAGCAGCCGAGAGGGACTACAAGAGACCCAGTACTTC	CASSREGLQETQYF
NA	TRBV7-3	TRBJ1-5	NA	TGTGCCAGCAGCTTGGGTTCAGGGGATCAGCCCCAGCATTTT	CASSLGSGDQPQHF
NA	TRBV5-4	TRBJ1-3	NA	TGTGCCAGCAGCTTGTCGTCGGACAGCAGAAACACCATATATTTT	CASSLSSDSRNTIYF
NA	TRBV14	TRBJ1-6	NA	TGTGCCAGCAGCTCCCGGGAAGGATATTCACCCCTCCACTTT	CASSSREGYSPLHF
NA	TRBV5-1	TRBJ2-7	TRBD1	TGCGCCAGCAGCCGAACATCGACAGGGACCTACGAGCAGTACTTC	CASSRTSTGTYEQYF
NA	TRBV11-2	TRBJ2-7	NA	TGTGCCAGCAGCTTGGAAGAGGACGAGCAGTACTTC	CASSLEEDEQYF